This T cell receptor (beta chain) was profiled in a study of T cell responses to AZD1222 COVID-19 vaccine. From germline, CDR1 is DFQATT and CDR2 SNEGSKA (reference sequence). The CDR3 has 11 residues. Some clones are missing from TCRdb's copy, which holds only in-frame ones; the method was immunoSEQ multiplex PCR. Of about 130,000 clones listed, under 95% are singletons. The TCR originated in an adult in good health. The chain joins TRBV20-1 to TRBJ1-2; D gene ambiguous. The sample consisted of peripheral blood, taken on day 0 of AZD1222 vaccination. The CDR3 DNA reads as TGCAGGGTGCGCCCCGGCGATGGCTACACCTTC. Translating it yields CRVRPGDGYTF.